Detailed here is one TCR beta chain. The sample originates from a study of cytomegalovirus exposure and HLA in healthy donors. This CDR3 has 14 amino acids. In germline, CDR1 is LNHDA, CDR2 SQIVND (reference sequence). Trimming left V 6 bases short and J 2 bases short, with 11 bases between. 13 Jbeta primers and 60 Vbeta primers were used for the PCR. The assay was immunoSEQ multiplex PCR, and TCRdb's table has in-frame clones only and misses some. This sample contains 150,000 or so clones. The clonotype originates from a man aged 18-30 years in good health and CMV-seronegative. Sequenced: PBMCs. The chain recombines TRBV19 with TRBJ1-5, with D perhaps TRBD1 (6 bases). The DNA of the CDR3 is TGTGCCAGTAGGATACAGGGTGGCAATCAGCCCCAGCATTTT. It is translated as CASRIQGGNQPQHF.